This T cell receptor beta chain was observed in a study of T cells in localized non-small cell lung cancer. Study findings and constraints: Heterogeneity remains possible because sequencing was limited to only one tumor region. Adjacent lung tissue had a median roughly 62 of the top 100 clones found in the tumor.

Measured with immunoSEQ multiplex PCR; TCRdb has only the in-frame clones, and not every one. Of under 55,000 clones in the sample, 75% to 95% were seen once. Notes on this clone: Its target is not known.

The source of this sequence is a woman aged 35 to 69 with stage II lung adenocarcinoma. The sample was PBMCs, taken before any cancer treatment.

Here the CDR3 DNA reads TGTGCCAGCAGGACTAAGGACAGATCCTACAATGAGCAGTTCTTC. Translating gives CASRTKDRSYNEQFF. This sequence joins TRBV6-5 and TRBJ2-1; maybe TRBD1 (6 bases). Germline lookup yields CDR1 MNHEY and CDR2 SVGAGI. The CDR3 spans 15 residues. V was pared by 6 bases and J by 1 base, with 13 bases between.